The rows below give T cell receptor beta chains drawn from one sample of a study of early T cells in non-severe SARS-CoV-2 infection. One entry per CDR3 protein, called by TCRdb with MiXCR from the 5' RACE reads. This table has some 91,000 distinct CDR3 sequences, around 10% appearing once. The sample was whole blood, taken at baseline. These receptor sequences come from an adult who was a healthcare worker with PCR-confirmed SARS-CoV-2 infection or an uninfected control (not recorded which). CDR3s include the opening cysteine and the closing phenylalanine or tryptophan. The D gene is left open where the match is weak. Expanded clones are given a class, and other clones once, few, many or no size at all.

TRBJ1-5 TRBD1 TRBV29-1 14 - CSVKSGGSNQPQHF TGCAGCGTTAAATCAGGGGGGAGCAATCAGCCCCAGCATTTT
TRBJ2-7 TRBD1 TRBV29-1 15 few CSVQKTGGFSYEQYF TGCAGCGTCCAGAAGACAGGGGGCTTCTCCTACGAGCAGTACTTC
TRBJ2-3 - TRBV5-6 14 few CASSPTTVSDTQYF TGTGCCAGCAGCCCTACGACTGTGTCAGATACGCAGTATTTT
TRBJ2-3 - TRBV7-2 15 few CASSLGQPATDTQYF TGTGCCAGCAGCCTGGGACAACCCGCCACAGATACGCAGTATTTT
TRBJ2-7 TRBD2 TRBV6-1 15 - CASRRLTSGGTGQYF TGTGCCAGCAGGAGATTGACTAGCGGGGGCACGGGGCAGTACTTC
TRBJ2-1 TRBD2 TRBV9 15 few CASSVGGLAGDEQFF TGTGCCAGCAGCGTAGGGGGACTAGCGGGAGATGAGCAGTTCTTC
TRBJ2-5 - TRBV29-1 13 few CSAPTSSQETQYF TGCAGTGCCCCCACCAGCAGCCAAGAGACCCAGTACTTC
TRBJ2-3 TRBD2 TRBV20-1 16 few CSARLLAADTPDTQYF TGCAGTGCTAGATTACTAGCGGCCGACACCCCAGATACGCAGTATTTT
TRBJ2-7 TRBD1 TRBV7-6 16 few CASSQFDRASSYEQYF TGTGCCAGCAGCCAATTCGACAGGGCTAGCTCCTACGAGCAGTACTTC
TRBJ2-3 - TRBV3-1 12 many CASSQGPDTQYF TGTGCCAGCAGCCAAGGTCCAGATACGCAGTATTTT
TRBJ2-1 - TRBV6-6 18 - CASSYSVSPTGFYNEQFF TGTGCCAGCAGTTACTCGGTCAGCCCAACGGGATTCTACAATGAGCAGTTCTTC
TRBJ2-4 TRBD2 TRBV4-3 13 many CASSFGTSGIQYF TGCGCCAGCAGCTTCGGGACTAGCGGGATTCAGTACTTC
TRBJ2-3 - TRBV10-3 13 - CAISGRDTDTQYF TGTGCCATCAGTGGAAGAGACACAGATACGCAGTATTTT
TRBJ1-1 - TRBV6-1 13 many CASSEFGGAEAFF TGTGCCAGCAGTGAATTTGGGGGGGCTGAAGCTTTCTTT
TRBJ2-3 - TRBV20-1 15 few CSAWEPGIRTDTQYF TGCAGTGCCTGGGAACCGGGTATACGCACAGATACGCAGTATTTT
TRBJ1-2 TRBD1 TRBV7-9 15 - CASSATTGGGYGYTF TGTGCCAGCAGCGCAACGACAGGGGGCGGCTATGGCTACACCTTC
TRBJ2-3 - TRBV5-6 15 - CASSFGGGPTDTQYF TGTGCCAGCAGCTTCGGGGGAGGTCCCACAGATACGCAGTATTTT
TRBJ2-7 TRBD1 TRBV7-9 13 - CASSFRGPYEQYF TGTGCCAGCAGCTTCAGGGGGCCCTACGAGCAGTACTTC
TRBJ2-5 - TRBV15 15 - CVTSRTQIRSETQYF TGTGTCACCAGCAGAACTCAGATCAGATCGGAGACCCAGTACTTC
TRBJ2-1 - TRBV11-2 12 few CASSIVRNEQFF TGTGCCAGCAGCATAGTTAGAAATGAGCAGTTCTTC
TRBJ2-6 - TRBV7-9 15 few CASSRQSSGANVLTF TGTGCCAGCAGCCGACAGAGCTCTGGGGCCAACGTCCTGACTTTC
TRBJ2-7 - TRBV5-1 14 few CASSLVGPTYEQYF TGCGCCAGCAGCTTGGTGGGGCCTACCTACGAGCAGTACTTC
TRBJ1-5 - TRBV19 15 many CASSAGRSRNQPQHF TGTGCCAGTAGTGCCGGACGATCCCGCAATCAGCCCCAGCATTTT
TRBJ1-1 - TRBV7-9 13 many CASSSRRNTEAFF TGTGCCAGCAGCAGCAGGAGGAACACTGAAGCTTTCTTT
TRBJ1-5 - TRBV18 14 few CASSSLSGDQPQHF TGTGCCAGCTCATCTCTCTCGGGGGATCAGCCCCAGCATTTT
TRBJ1-2 - TRBV3-1 8 few CAIYGYTF TGTGCCATTTATGGCTACACCTTC
TRBJ2-5 - TRBV29-1 12 many CNVEEGGETQYF TGCAACGTTGAAGAGGGCGGAGAGACCCAGTACTTC
TRBJ2-7 TRBD1 TRBV6-1 14 few CASSESGGSYEQYF TGTGCCAGCAGTGAGTCAGGGGGCTCCTACGAGCAGTACTTC
TRBJ2-3 - TRBV4-1 12 - CASSQVGVTQYF TGCGCCAGCAGCCAAGTAGGGGTTACGCAGTATTTT
TRBJ2-4 - TRBV12-3/TRBV12-4 12 few CASTRNQNIQYF TGTGCCAGCACCCGAAACCAAAACATTCAGTACTTC
TRBJ1-1 TRBD1 TRBV10-2 17 few CASSERDRGTTNTEAFF TGCGCCAGCAGTGAGAGGGACAGGGGAACGACGAACACTGAAGCTTTCTTT
TRBJ1-2 - TRBV30 15 many CAWSVSGVGGYGYTF TGTGCCTGGAGTGTATCGGGGGTAGGCGGCTATGGCTACACCTTC
TRBJ2-1 - TRBV20-1 14 few CSARDGRTYNEQFF TGCAGTGCTAGAGATGGGCGAACCTACAATGAGCAGTTCTTC
TRBJ2-5 TRBD2 TRBV20-1 16 - CSAEKGLAGGHETQYF TGCAGTGCGGAAAAAGGACTAGCGGGAGGCCATGAGACCCAGTACTTC
TRBJ2-4 TRBD2 TRBV20-1 16 few CSALPGLAGGPDIQYF TGCAGTGCGCTTCCGGGACTAGCGGGGGGGCCTGACATTCAGTACTTC
TRBJ1-5 TRBD1 TRBV10-2 14 few CASSEGRGDQPQHF TGCGCCAGCAGTGAAGGCAGGGGGGATCAGCCCCAGCATTTT
TRBJ1-6 - TRBV4-3 13 few CASSQEPNSPLHF TGCGCCAGCAGCCAAGAACCGAATTCACCCCTCCACTTT
TRBJ2-5 TRBD2 TRBV29-1 14 - CSVEASGSLETQYF TGCAGCGTTGAGGCTAGCGGGAGTTTAGAGACCCAGTACTTC
TRBJ2-7 - TRBV2 12 few CASSSDRGEQYF TGTGCCAGCAGTTCCGACCGCGGCGAGCAGTACTTC
TRBJ2-7 TRBD2 TRBV27 15 few CASTAFSGGTYEQYF TGTGCCAGCACCGCGTTTAGCGGGGGGACCTACGAGCAGTACTTC
TRBJ1-1 - TRBV28 13 - CASRGWKDTEAFF TGTGCCAGCAGAGGGTGGAAAGACACTGAAGCTTTCTTT
TRBJ1-1 - TRBV25-1 12 many CASSLGETEAFF TGTGCCAGCAGTTTAGGGGAGACTGAAGCTTTCTTT
TRBJ2-2 - TRBV20-1 15 few CSAPGAGANTGELFF TGCAGTGCTCCGGGGGCAGGAGCGAACACCGGGGAGCTGTTTTTT
TRBJ2-6 - TRBV29-1 13 few CSAYRDGANVLTF TGCAGCGCGTACAGGGACGGGGCCAACGTCCTGACTTTC
TRBJ1-5 - TRBV12-3/TRBV12-4 12 - CASSLESAPQHF TGTGCCAGCAGTTTGGAGTCAGCGCCCCAGCATTTT